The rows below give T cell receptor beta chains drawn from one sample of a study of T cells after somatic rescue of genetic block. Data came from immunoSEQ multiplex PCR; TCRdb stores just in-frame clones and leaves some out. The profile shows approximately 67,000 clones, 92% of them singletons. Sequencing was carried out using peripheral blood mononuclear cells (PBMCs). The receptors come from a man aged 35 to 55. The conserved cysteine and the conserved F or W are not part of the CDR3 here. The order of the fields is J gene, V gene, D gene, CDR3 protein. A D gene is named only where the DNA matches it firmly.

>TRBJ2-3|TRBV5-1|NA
ASSLSTDTQY
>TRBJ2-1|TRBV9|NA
ASSAGQPNEQF
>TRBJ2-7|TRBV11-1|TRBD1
ASSDRDRGSYEQY
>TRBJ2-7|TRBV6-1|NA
ASMGQGSSYEQY
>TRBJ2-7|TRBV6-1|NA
ASSVEGGASEQY
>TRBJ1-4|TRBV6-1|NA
ASSRQEAEKLF
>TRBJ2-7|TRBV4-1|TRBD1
ASSHTTGLGEQY
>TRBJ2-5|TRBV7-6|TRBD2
ASSPTHSGTTGETQY
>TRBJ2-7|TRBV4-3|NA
ASSPHPAGSSYEQY
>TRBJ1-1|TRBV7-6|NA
ASSLVSGGLTEAF
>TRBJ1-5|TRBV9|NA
ASSVAPDNQPQH
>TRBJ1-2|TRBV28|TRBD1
ASSSGQYYGYT
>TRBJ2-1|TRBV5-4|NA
ASSPGWGPNEQF
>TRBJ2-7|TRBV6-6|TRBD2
ASSSTSGSSYEQY
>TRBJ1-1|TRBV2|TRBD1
ASEGQGYEATEAF
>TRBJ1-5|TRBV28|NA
ASSRTAFRPQH
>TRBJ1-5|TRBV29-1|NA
SVVSGDGNQPQH
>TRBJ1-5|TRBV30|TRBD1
AWSVQVAGGNQPQH
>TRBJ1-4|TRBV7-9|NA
ASSSINRVGEKLF
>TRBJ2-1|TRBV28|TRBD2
ASRTAGGPYNEQF
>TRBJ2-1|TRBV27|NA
ASSLSGSSYNEQF
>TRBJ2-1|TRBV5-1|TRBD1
ASSLAWGQGPEQF
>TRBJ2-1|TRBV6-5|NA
ASSYVGEQF
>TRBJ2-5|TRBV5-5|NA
ASSPQGEETQY
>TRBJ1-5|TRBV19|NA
ASSVGRNQPQH
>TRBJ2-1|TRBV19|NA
ASSFPLRGRGYNEQF
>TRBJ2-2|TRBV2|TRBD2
ASSPRGDGELF